This is a list of T cell receptor beta chains from one sample in a study of blood T cell repertoires in COVID-19. Data came from immunoSEQ multiplex PCR; TCRdb stores just in-frame clones and leaves some out. The table includes approximately 130,000 clones, around 76% detected once. Sequenced input: peripheral blood. These receptors were taken from a human donor in a cohort sampled during active COVID-19. CDR3s include the opening cysteine and the closing phenylalanine or tryptophan. A D gene is named only where the DNA matches it firmly. Rows give clone size only sometimes, using once, few, many, or a class for an expanded clone.

j_call	d_call	clone_size	v_call	cdr3_aa	cdr3_nt
TRBJ1-1	TRBD1	NA	TRBV7-8	CASRWGQEAFF	TGTGCCAGCAGGTGGGGACAGGAAGCTTTCTTT
TRBJ2-7	NA	NA	TRBV6-2/TRBV6-3	CASSYLFDNRGPYEQYF	TGTGCCAGCAGTTACCTCTTTGATAACCGAGGGCCCTACGAGCAGTACTTC
TRBJ2-1	TRBD2	NA	TRBV9	CASSVSGVYNEQFF	TGTGCCAGCAGCGTGAGCGGGGTATACAATGAGCAGTTCTTC
TRBJ1-5	NA	NA	TRBV5-6	CASSLMAWRDSNQPQHF	TGTGCCAGCAGCTTGATGGCCTGGAGGGATAGCAATCAGCCCCAGCATTTT
TRBJ1-5	TRBD1	NA	TRBV28	CASGGTANQPQHF	TGTGCCAGCGGGGGGACAGCTAATCAGCCCCAGCATTTT
TRBJ1-2	NA	NA	TRBV20-1	CSAGEGGYTF	TGCAGTGCCGGGGAAGGTGGCTACACCTTC
TRBJ1-5	NA	NA	TRBV4-2	CASSQDGAPNQPQHF	TGTGCCAGCAGCCAAGATGGGGCGCCTAATCAGCCCCAGCATTTT
TRBJ2-3	TRBD1	once	TRBV19	CASSPSRGTGLTDTQYF	TGTGCCAGTAGTCCATCGAGGGGGACAGGGCTCACAGATACGCAGTATTTT
TRBJ2-2	NA	NA	TRBV7-9	CASSKTPLGGSGELFF	TGTGCCAGCAGCAAAACCCCCCTCGGGGGTTCCGGGGAGCTGTTTTTT
TRBJ2-1	NA	NA	TRBV10-1	CASSESGAGSDEQFF	TGCGCCAGCAGTGAGTCCGGGGCCGGGAGTGATGAGCAGTTCTTC
TRBJ1-2	NA	NA	TRBV7-2	CASSLQANYGYTF	TGTGCCAGCAGCTTGCAGGCTAACTATGGCTACACCTTC
TRBJ1-2	NA	once	TRBV28	CASTQRAQEGYTF	TGTGCCAGCACTCAGAGGGCCCAAGAAGGCTACACCTTC
TRBJ1-2	TRBD1	NA	TRBV3-1/TRBV3-2	CASSQTAVQTGQGPIYGYTF	TGTGCCAGCAGCCAAACAGCGGTGCAGACCGGACAGGGACCAATCTATGGCTACACCTTC
TRBJ1-5	NA	NA	TRBV18	CASSYRENQPQHF	TGTGCCAGCTCATACAGAGAAAATCAGCCCCAGCATTTT
TRBJ2-7	NA	NA	TRBV5-6	CASSLLQGYYEQYF	TGTGCCAGCAGCTTGCTACAGGGCTACTACGAGCAGTACTTC
TRBJ1-2	TRBD1	NA	TRBV7-8	CASSFGTGPRYGYTF	TGTGCCAGCAGCTTCGGGACAGGGCCACGCTATGGCTACACCTTC
TRBJ2-7	TRBD2	NA	TRBV27	CASSLSIAGFGEQYF	TGTGCCAGCAGTTTATCGATAGCGGGGTTCGGCGAGCAGTACTTC
TRBJ1-5	NA	NA	TRBV19	CASSPTGRAQPQHF	TGTGCCAGTAGTCCTACAGGGCGGGCTCAGCCCCAGCATTTT
TRBJ2-1	NA	few	TRBV5-6	CASSLDPSSYNEQFF	TGTGCCAGCAGCTTGGACCCTAGCTCCTACAATGAGCAGTTCTTC
TRBJ1-1	TRBD1	NA	TRBV5-6	CASSPWDRGRGTEAFF	TGTGCCAGCAGCCCCTGGGACAGGGGGAGGGGGACTGAAGCTTTCTTT
TRBJ1-2	NA	once	TRBV7-9	CASSQTRDGYTF	TGTGCCAGCAGCCAGACACGCGATGGCTACACCTTC
TRBJ1-1	TRBD1	NA	TRBV10-3	CAISGQGLNTEAFF	TGTGCCATCAGCGGACAGGGTTTGAACACTGAAGCTTTCTTT
TRBJ1-2	NA	NA	TRBV20-1	CSASGDISISGYTF	TGCAGTGCTAGTGGGGACATTAGTATTAGTGGCTACACCTTC